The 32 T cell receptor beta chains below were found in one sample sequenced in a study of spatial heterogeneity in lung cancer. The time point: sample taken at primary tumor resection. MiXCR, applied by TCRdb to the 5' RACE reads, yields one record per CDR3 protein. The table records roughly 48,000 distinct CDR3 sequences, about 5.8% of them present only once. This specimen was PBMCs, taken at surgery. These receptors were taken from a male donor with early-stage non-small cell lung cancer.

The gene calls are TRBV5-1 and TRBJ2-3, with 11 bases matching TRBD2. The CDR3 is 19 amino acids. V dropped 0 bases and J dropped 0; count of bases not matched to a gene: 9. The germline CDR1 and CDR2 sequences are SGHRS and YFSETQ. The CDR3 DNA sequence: TGCGCCAGCAGCTTGGGGCTAGCGGGAGGTACATCTAGCACAGATACGCAGTATTTT. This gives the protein CASSLGLAGGTSSTDTQYF.

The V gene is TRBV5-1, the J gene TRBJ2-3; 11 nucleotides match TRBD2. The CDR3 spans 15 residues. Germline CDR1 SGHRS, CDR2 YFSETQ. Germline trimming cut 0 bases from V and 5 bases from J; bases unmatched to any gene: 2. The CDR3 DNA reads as TGCGCCAGCAGCTTGGGACTAGCGGGACAAGATACGCAGTATTTT. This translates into CASSLGLAGQDTQYF.

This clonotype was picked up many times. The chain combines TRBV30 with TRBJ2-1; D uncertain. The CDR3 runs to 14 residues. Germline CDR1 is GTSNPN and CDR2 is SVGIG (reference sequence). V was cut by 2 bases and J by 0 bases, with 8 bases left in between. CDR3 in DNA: TGTGCCTGGAGTCGTCTCAGCTCCTACAATGAGCAGTTCTTC. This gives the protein CAWSRLSSYNEQFF.

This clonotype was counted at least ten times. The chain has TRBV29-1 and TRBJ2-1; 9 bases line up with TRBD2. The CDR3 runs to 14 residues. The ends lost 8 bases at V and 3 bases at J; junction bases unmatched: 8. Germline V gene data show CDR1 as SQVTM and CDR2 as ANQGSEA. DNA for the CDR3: TGCAGCCCCTTTAGCGGGAGAGACTACAATGAGCAGTTCTTC. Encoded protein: CSPFSGRDYNEQFF.

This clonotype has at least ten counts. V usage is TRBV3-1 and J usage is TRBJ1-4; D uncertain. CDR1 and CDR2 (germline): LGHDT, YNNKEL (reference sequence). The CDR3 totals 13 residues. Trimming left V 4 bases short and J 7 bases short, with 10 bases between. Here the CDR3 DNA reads TGTGCCAGCAGCCTCAATATCGGTGAAAAACTGTTTTTT. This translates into CASSLNIGEKLFF.

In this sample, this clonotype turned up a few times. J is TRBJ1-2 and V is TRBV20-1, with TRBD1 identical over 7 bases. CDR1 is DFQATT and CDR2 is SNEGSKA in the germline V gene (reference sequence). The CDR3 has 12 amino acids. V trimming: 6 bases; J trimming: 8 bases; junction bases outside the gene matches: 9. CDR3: CSAELGQVGYTF. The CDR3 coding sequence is TGCAGTGCGGAACTAGGACAGGTCGGCTACACCTTC.

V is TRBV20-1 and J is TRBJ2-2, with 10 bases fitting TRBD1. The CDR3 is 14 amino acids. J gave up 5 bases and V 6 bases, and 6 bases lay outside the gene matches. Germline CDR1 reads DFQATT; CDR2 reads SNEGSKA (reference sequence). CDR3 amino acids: CSAPGQGRTGELFF. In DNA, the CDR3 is TGCAGTGCCCCGGGACAGGGGAGAACCGGGGAGCTGTTTTTT.

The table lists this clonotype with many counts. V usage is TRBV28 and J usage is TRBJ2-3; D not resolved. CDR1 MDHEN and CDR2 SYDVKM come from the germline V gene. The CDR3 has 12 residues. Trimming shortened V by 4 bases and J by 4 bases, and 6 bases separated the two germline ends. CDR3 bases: TGTGCCAGCAGTTCTCCCCCAGATACGCAGTATTTT. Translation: CASSSPPDTQYF.

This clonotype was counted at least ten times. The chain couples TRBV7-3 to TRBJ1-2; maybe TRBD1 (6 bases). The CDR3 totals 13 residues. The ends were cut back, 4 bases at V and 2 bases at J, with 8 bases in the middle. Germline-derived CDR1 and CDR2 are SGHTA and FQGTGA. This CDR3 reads CASSYDRNYGYTF. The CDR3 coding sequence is TGTGCCAGCAGCTACGACAGGAACTATGGCTACACCTTC.

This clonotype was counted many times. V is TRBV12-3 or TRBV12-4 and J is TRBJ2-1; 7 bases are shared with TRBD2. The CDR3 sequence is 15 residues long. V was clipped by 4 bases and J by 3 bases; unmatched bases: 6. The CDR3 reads CASSWAGASYNEQFF. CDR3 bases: TGTGCCAGCAGTTGGGCGGGAGCTAGCTACAATGAGCAGTTCTTC.

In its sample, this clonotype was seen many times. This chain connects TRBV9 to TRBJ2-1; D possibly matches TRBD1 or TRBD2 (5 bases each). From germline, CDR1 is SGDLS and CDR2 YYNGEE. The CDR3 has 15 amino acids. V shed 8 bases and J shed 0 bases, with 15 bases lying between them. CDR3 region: CASNSWGSSYNEQFF. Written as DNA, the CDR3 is TGTGCCAGTAATTCCTGGGGGAGCTCCTACAATGAGCAGTTCTTC.

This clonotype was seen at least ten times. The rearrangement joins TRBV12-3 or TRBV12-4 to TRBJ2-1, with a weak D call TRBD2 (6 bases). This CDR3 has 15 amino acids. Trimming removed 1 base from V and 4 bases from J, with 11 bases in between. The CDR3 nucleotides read TGTGCCAGCAGTTTAGGGCGGGATGGTTACAATGAGCAGTTCTTC. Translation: CASSLGRDGYNEQFF.

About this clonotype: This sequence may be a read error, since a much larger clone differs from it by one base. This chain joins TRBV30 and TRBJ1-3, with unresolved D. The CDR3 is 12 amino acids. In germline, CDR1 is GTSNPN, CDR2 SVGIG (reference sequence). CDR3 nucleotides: TGTGCTAGGAGAAGCTCTGGAAACACCATATATTTT. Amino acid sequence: CARRSSGNTIYF.

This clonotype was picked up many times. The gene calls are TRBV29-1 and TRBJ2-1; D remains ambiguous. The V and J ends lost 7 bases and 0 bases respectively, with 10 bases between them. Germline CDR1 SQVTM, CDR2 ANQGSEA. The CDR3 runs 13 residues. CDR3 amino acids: CSARVSSYNEQFF. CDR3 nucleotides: TGCAGCGCTCGCGTTAGCTCCTACAATGAGCAGTTCTTC.

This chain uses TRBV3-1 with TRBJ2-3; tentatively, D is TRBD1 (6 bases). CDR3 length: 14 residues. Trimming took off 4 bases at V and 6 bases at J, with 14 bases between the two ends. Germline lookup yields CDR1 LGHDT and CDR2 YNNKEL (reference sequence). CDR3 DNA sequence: TGTGCCAGCAGCCTGGGGACACAGTCGGATACGCAGTATTTT. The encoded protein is CASSLGTQSDTQYF.

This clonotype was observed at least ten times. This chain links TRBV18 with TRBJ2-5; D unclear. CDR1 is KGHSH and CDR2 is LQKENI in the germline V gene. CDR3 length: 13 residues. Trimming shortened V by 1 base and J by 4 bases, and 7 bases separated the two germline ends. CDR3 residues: CASSPQGGETQYF. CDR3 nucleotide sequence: TGTGCCAGCTCACCACAGGGTGGAGAGACCCAGTACTTC.

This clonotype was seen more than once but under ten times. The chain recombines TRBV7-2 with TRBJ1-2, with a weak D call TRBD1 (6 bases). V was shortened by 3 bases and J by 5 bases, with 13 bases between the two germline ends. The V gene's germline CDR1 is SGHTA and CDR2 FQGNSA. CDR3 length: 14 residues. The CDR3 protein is CASSLGARMYGYTF. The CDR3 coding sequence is TGTGCCAGCAGCTTGGGGGCCCGGATGTATGGCTACACCTTC.

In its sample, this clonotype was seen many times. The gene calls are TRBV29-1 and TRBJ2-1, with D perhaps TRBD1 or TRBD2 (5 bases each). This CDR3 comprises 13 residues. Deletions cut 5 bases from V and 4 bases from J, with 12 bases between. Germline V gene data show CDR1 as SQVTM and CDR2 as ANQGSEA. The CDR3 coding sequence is TGCAGCGTTAGGAGGCCAGGGTACAATGAGCAGTTCTTC. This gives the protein CSVRRPGYNEQFF.

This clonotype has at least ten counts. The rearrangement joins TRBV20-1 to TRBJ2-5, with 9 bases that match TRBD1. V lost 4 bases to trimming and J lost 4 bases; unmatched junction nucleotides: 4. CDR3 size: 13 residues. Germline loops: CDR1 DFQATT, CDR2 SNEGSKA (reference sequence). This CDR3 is CSANHRGRETQYF. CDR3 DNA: TGCAGTGCTAACCACAGGGGGCGAGAGACCCAGTACTTC.

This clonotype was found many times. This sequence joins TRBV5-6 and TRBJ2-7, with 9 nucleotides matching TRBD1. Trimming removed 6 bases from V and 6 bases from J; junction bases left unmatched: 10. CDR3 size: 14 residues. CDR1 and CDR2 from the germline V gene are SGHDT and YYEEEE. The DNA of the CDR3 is TGTGCCAGCACCCCCGGGACAGGGATGCGCGAGCAGTACTTC. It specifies CASTPGTGMREQYF.

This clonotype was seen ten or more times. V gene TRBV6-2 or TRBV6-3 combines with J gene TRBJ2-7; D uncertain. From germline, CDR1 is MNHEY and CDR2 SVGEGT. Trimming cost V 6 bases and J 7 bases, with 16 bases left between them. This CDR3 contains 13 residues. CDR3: CASSRINMGEQYF. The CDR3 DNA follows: TGTGCCAGCAGCCGGATTAACATGGGGGAGCAGTACTTC.

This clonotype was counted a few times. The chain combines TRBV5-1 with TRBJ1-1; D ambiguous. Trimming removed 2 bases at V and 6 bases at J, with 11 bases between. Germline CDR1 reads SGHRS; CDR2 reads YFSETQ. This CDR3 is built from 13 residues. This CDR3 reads CASSFGVVAEAFF. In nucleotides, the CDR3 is TGCGCCAGCAGCTTCGGTGTTGTGGCTGAAGCTTTCTTT. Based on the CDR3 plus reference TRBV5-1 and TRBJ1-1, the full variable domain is KAGVTQTPRYLIKTRGQQVTLSCSPISGHRSVSWYQQTPGQGLQFLFEYFSETQRNKGNFPGRFSGRQFSNSRSEMNVSTLELGDSALYLCASSFGVVAEAFFGQGTRLTVV.

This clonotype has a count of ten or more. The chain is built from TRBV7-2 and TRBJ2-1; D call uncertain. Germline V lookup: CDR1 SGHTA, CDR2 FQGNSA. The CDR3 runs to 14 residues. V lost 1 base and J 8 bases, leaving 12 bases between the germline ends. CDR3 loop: CASSLGSIGYEQFF. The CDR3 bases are TGTGCCAGCAGCTTAGGGTCTATAGGGTATGAGCAGTTCTTC.

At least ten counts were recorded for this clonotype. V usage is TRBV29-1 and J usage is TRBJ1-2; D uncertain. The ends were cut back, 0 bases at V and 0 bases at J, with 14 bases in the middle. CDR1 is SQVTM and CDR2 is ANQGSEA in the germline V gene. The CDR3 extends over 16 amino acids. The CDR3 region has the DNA TGCAGCGTTGAAGATCCCCTGAAGCATGCTAACTATGGCTACACCTTC. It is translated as CSVEDPLKHANYGYTF.

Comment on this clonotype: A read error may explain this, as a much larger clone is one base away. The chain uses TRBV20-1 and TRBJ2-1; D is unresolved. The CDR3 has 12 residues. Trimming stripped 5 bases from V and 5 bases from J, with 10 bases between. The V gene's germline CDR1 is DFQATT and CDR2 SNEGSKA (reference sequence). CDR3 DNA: TGCAGTGCTCCCGACCGGGACAATGAGCAGTTCTTC. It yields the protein CSAPDRDNEQFF.

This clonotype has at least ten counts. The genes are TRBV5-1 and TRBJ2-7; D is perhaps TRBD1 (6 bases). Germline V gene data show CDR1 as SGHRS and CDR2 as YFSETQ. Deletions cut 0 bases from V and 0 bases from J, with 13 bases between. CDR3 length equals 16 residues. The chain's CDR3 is CASSLDNRVPSYEQYF. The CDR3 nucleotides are TGCGCCAGCAGCTTGGACAACAGGGTTCCCTCCTACGAGCAGTACTTC.

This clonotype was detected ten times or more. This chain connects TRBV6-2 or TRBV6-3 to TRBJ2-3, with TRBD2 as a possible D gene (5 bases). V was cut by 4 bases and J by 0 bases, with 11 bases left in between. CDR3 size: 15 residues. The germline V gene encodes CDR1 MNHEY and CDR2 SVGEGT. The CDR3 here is CASSFLRGSTDTQYF. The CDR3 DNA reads TGTGCCAGCAGTTTTCTACGGGGTAGCACAGATACGCAGTATTTT.

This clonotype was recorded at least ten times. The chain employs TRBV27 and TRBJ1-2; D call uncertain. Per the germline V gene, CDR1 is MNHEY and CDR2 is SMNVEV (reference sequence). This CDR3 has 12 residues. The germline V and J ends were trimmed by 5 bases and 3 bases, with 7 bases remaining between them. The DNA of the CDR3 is TGTGCCAGCAGTGGTAACCACTATGGCTACACCTTC. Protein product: CASSGNHYGYTF.

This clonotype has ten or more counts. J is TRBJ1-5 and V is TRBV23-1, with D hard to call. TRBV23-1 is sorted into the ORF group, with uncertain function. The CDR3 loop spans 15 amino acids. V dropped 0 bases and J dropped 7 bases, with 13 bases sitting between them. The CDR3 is CASSQSKTSDQPQHF. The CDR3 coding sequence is TGCGCCAGCAGTCAATCGAAGACGTCGGACCAGCCCCAGCATTTT.

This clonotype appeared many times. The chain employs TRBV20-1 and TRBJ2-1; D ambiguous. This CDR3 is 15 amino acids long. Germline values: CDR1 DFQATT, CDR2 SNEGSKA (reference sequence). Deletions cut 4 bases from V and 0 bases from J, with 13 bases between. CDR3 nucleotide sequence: TGCAGTGCTAACGCGCTCAACCGCTCCTACAATGAGCAGTTCTTC. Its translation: CSANALNRSYNEQFF.

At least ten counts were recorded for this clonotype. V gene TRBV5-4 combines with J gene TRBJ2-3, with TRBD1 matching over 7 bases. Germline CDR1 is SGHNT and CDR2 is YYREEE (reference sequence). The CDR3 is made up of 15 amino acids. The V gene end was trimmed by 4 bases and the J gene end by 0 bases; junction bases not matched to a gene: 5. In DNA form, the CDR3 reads TGTGCCAGCAGCATGGGACAGATTAGCACAGATACGCAGTATTTT. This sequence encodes CASSMGQISTDTQYF. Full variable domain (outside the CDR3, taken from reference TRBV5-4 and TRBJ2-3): ETGVTQSPTHLIKTRGQQVTLRCSSQSGHNTVSWYQQALGQGPQFIFQYYREEENGRGNFPPRFSGLQFPNYSSELNVNALELDDSALYLCASSMGQISTDTQYFGPGTRLTVL.

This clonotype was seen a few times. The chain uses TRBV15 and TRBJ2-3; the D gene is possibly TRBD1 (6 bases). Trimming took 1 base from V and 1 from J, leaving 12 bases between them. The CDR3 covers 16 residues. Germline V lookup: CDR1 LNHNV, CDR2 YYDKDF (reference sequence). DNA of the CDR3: TGTGCCACCAGCAGAGGGGTTTCAGGGGGCACAGATACGCAGTATTTT. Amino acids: CATSRGVSGGTDTQYF. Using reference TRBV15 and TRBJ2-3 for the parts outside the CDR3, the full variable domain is DAMVIQNPRYQVTQFGKPVTLSCSQTLNHNVMYWYQQKSSQAPKLLFHYYDKDFNNEADTPDNFQSRRPNTSFCFLDIRSPGLGDTAMYLCATSRGVSGGTDTQYFGPGTRLTVL.